Listed here are 12 T cell receptor beta chains from one sample, sequenced in a study of cytomegalovirus exposure and HLA in healthy donors (dated by TCRdb to about 2017). Library preparation employed the immunoSEQ multiplex PCR assay. TCRdb obtained this table from immuneACCESS and retained in-frame rearrangements with V and J assigned. These tables miss some clones; where compared with another copy, unresolved V genes account for less than half of the shortfall, and the remainder is unexplained. For this sample the table gives 250,000 or so clones, of which about 90% were detected only once. The ten most abundant clones make up more than 10% of the sample. The sequencing sample was made of PBMCs. These receptors came from a man younger than 35 in good health and CMV-seropositive.

The chain carries TRBV29-1 and TRBJ1-4, with 8 bases identical to TRBD1. The V gene's germline CDR1 is SQVTM and CDR2 ANQGSEA. Trimming cost V 6 bases and J 8 bases; bases outside gene matches: 11. The CDR3 spans 14 residues. CDR3 residues: CSVGQGANLEKLFF. Written as DNA, the CDR3 is TGCAGCGTGGGCCAGGGGGCCAATTTAGAAAAACTGTTTTTT.

The chain has TRBV5-1 and TRBJ1-2; no clear D. The CDR3 covers 14 residues. Germline V gene lookup returns CDR1 SGHRS and CDR2 YFSETQ. V lost 4 bases to trimming and J lost 0 bases, with 10 bases between them. The CDR3, as DNA: TGCGCCAGCAGCAGTTTTGGCTCTAACTATGGCTACACCTTC. Amino acids: CASSSFGSNYGYTF.

This chain connects TRBV7-9 to TRBJ2-1, with 7 bases that match TRBD2. Unmatched junction bases numbered 12, after V lost 4 bases and J lost 0 bases. The germline CDR1 and CDR2 sequences are SEHNR and FQNEAQ (reference sequence). This CDR3 contains 18 residues. CDR3 sequence reads: CASSSPPSGSPSYNEQFF. CDR3 DNA: TGTGCCAGCAGCTCCCCTCCTAGCGGAAGCCCCTCCTACAATGAGCAGTTCTTC.

In this sample, this clone turned up a few times. The V gene is TRBV5-1, the J gene TRBJ2-3; no clear D. CDR1 is SGHRS and CDR2 is YFSETQ in the germline V gene. V was trimmed by 0 bases and J by 2 bases, leaving 10 bases between them. The CDR3 extends over 15 amino acids. CDR3 DNA sequence: TGCGCCAGCAGCTTGGCCGGTACTGCCACAGATACGCAGTATTTT. Translating it yields CASSLAGTATDTQYF.

A remark on this clone: Other DNA sequences within the sample encode an identical CDR3. This chain joins TRBV11-2 and TRBJ1-1, with no clear D. Per the germline V gene, CDR1 is SGHAT and CDR2 is FQNNGV. CDR3 length equals 13 residues. V lost 0 bases and J lost 2, with 4 bases in between. The CDR3: CASSLDTNTEAFF. For the CDR3, the DNA is TGTGCCAGCAGCTTAGATACCAACACTGAAGCTTTCTTT.

This clone was seen a single time. The chain links TRBV5-1 to TRBJ1-3; D is ambiguous. This CDR3 spans 15 amino acids. Germline values: CDR1 SGHRS, CDR2 YFSETQ. Trimming stripped 0 bases from V and 6 bases from J, with 13 bases between. The CDR3 DNA reads as TGCGCCAGCAGCTTGGGGACGGCGCTGGCAAACACCATATATTTT. Translated, it gives CASSLGTALANTIYF.

CDR3 DNA: TGTGCCAGCAGTCGACACCGTAACTATGGCTACACCTTC. It codes for CASSRHRNYGYTF. The rearrangement uses TRBV6-1 and TRBJ1-2, with D unclear. Deletions cut 5 bases from V and 1 base from J, with 8 bases between. This CDR3 spans 13 amino acids. CDR1 MNHNS and CDR2 SASEGT come from the germline V gene.

This chain joins TRBV27 and TRBJ2-2; unclear D gene. The V end lost 4 bases, the J end lost 8 bases, and 8 bases lay between the germline ends. Germline V CDR1 and CDR2: MNHEY, SMNVEV (reference sequence). This CDR3 spans 12 amino acids. CDR3 DNA: TGTGCCAGCAGTTCCGAGTTGGGGGAGCTGTTTTTT. Residues: CASSSELGELFF.

This chain connects TRBV27 to TRBJ1-2; 8 nucleotides line up with TRBD1. Germline V CDR1 and CDR2: MNHEY, SMNVEV (reference sequence). V shed 3 bases, J shed 3 bases, and the junction held 12 bases outside the gene matches. The CDR3 length is 17 residues. The CDR3 spells CASSFVGQGGNYYGYTF. CDR3 nucleotide sequence: TGTGCCAGCAGTTTTGTTGGACAGGGAGGAAACTACTATGGCTACACCTTC.

The CDR3 DNA follows: TGTGCCAGCAGCGCTGGACTAGCGGGAGTGGGCGGGGAGCTGTTTTTT. Protein sequence: CASSAGLAGVGGELFF. This rearrangement joins TRBV9 to TRBJ2-2; TRBD2 agrees at 13 bases. The germline CDR1 and CDR2 sequences are SGDLS and YYNGEE. J gave up 7 bases and V 3 bases, and 6 bases lay outside the gene matches. This CDR3 comprises 16 residues.

V is TRBV7-9 and J is TRBJ2-7; TRBD2 is a possible D gene (6 bases). Germline values: CDR1 SEHNR, CDR2 FQNEAQ (reference sequence). This CDR3 spans 16 amino acids. Trimming removed 4 bases at V and 4 bases at J, with 20 bases between. The CDR3 DNA sequence: TGTGCCAGCAGCTCACCTGAGGGACTTCACACTTACGAGCAGTACTTC. Its protein product is CASSSPEGLHTYEQYF.

The chain links TRBV29-1 to TRBJ2-5, with 7 bases that match TRBD1. CDR1 and CDR2 (germline): SQVTM, ANQGSEA. V was clipped by 7 bases and J by 1 base; unmatched bases: 9. This CDR3 spans 14 amino acids. CDR3 amino acids: CSARQGRGQETQYF. The DNA of the CDR3 is TGCAGCGCCCGACAGGGAAGAGGCCAAGAGACCCAGTACTTC.